This TCR beta chain stems from a study of OX40 agonist ivuxolimab in advanced cancers. General observations from the study: Dose levels from 0.1 to 3.0 mg/kg saw CD4+ and CD8+ blood T cells expand clonally by week 6.

A note on this clone: Its cognate antigen is unknown.

V shed 7 bases and J shed 5 bases, with 20 bases lying between them. Germline V CDR1 and CDR2: MDHEN, SYDVKM. The CDR3 length is 15 residues. TCRdb's copy holds only in-frame clones and misses some; the assay was immunoSEQ multiplex PCR. The data show some 100,000 clones, just over 90% seen once. The sequence was collected from an adult with an advanced solid tumor such as melanoma, head and neck, liver or kidney cancer. Sequences were derived from CD4+ or CD8+ T cells sorted from blood, sampled in a trial of the OX40 agonist ivuxolimab. This chain links TRBV28 with TRBJ2-5, with D perhaps given as TRBD1 or TRBD2 (6 bases each). CDR3 sequence: CASTLGGGIRETQYF. CDR3 sequence (DNA): TGTGCCAGCACCTTGGGGGGCGGGATCAGGGAGACCCAGTACTTC.